The 4 T cell receptor beta chains reported below all come from one sample, sequenced in a study of cytomegalovirus exposure and HLA in healthy donors. Primers included in the PCR were 60 Vbeta and 13 Jbeta primers. TCRdb's copy holds only in-frame clones and misses some; the assay was immunoSEQ multiplex PCR. Of about 200,000 clones detected, approximately 80% appear once; the ten largest clones hold 0.22%. The sequencing sample was made of PBMCs. The receptors come from a girl aged 2-15 years in good health and CMV-seronegative.

The chain links TRBV4-1 to TRBJ1-2, with D possibly TRBD1 on 6 matching bases. Germline V gene data show CDR1 as MGHRA and CDR2 as YSYEKL. This CDR3 region has 16 residues. V dropped 1 base and J dropped 0 bases, with 12 bases sitting between them. The CDR3 nucleotides are TGCGCCAGCAGCCAAGGAGCAGCAGGGGCTAACTATGGCTACACCTTC. Translation gives CASSQGAAGANYGYTF.

This chain joins TRBV4-1 and TRBJ1-3; D is ambiguous. The CDR3 covers 17 residues. V lost 1 base and J 4 bases, leaving 17 bases between the germline ends. Germline lookup yields CDR1 MGHRA and CDR2 YSYEKL. The CDR3 reads CASSQGGGGGIGNTIYF. CDR3 DNA sequence: TGCGCCAGCAGCCAAGGAGGTGGAGGAGGGATCGGAAACACCATATATTTT.

This chain uses TRBV6-5 with TRBJ2-7, with D possibly matching TRBD2 (5 bases). V gave up 0 bases and J gave up 1 base, with 7 bases separating them. CDR1 MNHEY and CDR2 SVGAGI come from the germline V gene. The CDR3 extends over 14 amino acids. Written as DNA, the CDR3 is TGTGCCAGCAGTTACTCGTGGGAGTCCTACGAGCAGTACTTC. As protein: CASSYSWESYEQYF.

CDR3 coding DNA: TGTGCCAGCAGCGTAGCGGGGGGTTCCGGGTACGAGCAGTACTTC. It encodes CASSVAGGSGYEQYF. The J gene is TRBJ2-7, the V gene TRBV9, with TRBD2 identical over 7 bases. V was pared by 0 bases and J by 4 bases, with 7 bases of the junction left unmatched. CDR3 length: 15 residues. Per germline, CDR1 SGDLS and CDR2 YYNGEE.